A selection of T cell receptor beta chains follows, all from one sample in a study of blood T cell repertoires in COVID-19. TCRdb's copy holds only in-frame clones and misses some; the assay was immunoSEQ multiplex PCR. The profile shows more than 85,000 clones, approximately 79% of them singletons. The specimen sequenced was peripheral blood. The receptors stem from an elderly woman with active or convalescent COVID-19. Both conserved end residues are part of each CDR3. The D gene is left open where the match is weak. A clone size is listed for some rows: how often the clone was seen (once, few, many), or a class if it is expanded.

clone_size	d_call	j_call	v_call	cdr3_aa	cdr3_nt
NA	NA	TRBJ1-2	TRBV10-3	CAISGLRDTSYGYTF	TGTGCCATCAGTGGCCTCCGGGACACCTCATATGGCTACACCTTC
few	TRBD2	TRBJ2-4	TRBV2	CASTETREGRQYF	TGTGCCAGCACCGAGACGCGGGAGGGCCGTCAGTACTTC
NA	TRBD1	TRBJ2-7	TRBV9	CASGGQGAYEQYF	TGTGCCAGCGGGGGACAGGGGGCTTACGAGCAGTACTTC
NA	NA	TRBJ1-1	TRBV6-1	CASSEKGGNTEAFF	TGTGCCAGCAGTGAAAAGGGAGGGAACACTGAAGCTTTCTTT
NA	NA	TRBJ2-1	TRBV11-3	CASSLEAFDNEQFF	TGTGCCAGCAGCTTAGAGGCATTCGACAATGAGCAGTTCTTC
once	NA	TRBJ2-1	TRBV27	CASSFIGAGNNEQFF	TGTGCCAGCAGTTTTATAGGGGCGGGGAACAATGAGCAGTTCTTC
few	NA	TRBJ1-1	TRBV2	CASSPLRDTTNTEAFF	TGTGCCAGCAGTCCCCTCCGGGACACAACGAACACTGAAGCTTTCTTT
NA	TRBD2	TRBJ2-5	TRBV28	CASSTSGSAETQYF	TGTGCCAGCAGTACTAGCGGGAGTGCCGAGACCCAGTACTTC
NA	NA	TRBJ1-5	TRBV19	CASSRLYFGQRNQPQHF	TGTGCCAGTAGTAGACTCTATTTCGGACAGAGGAATCAGCCCCAGCATTTT
NA	NA	TRBJ2-1	TRBV10-2	CASSESLGLPVYNEQFF	TGCGCCAGCAGTGAGTCGCTGGGACTCCCGGTTTACAATGAGCAGTTCTTC
NA	NA	TRBJ2-1	TRBV3-1/TRBV3-2	CASSQGLSTGNEQFF	TGTGCCAGCAGCCAAGGACTATCTACAGGGAATGAGCAGTTCTTC
once	TRBD1	TRBJ1-1	TRBV19	CARRYGDRARVDTEAFF	TGTGCCAGGAGATACGGGGACAGGGCGAGGGTGGACACTGAAGCTTTCTTT
NA	TRBD1	TRBJ1-5	TRBV30	CAWSPMDRDNQPQHF	TGTGCCTGGAGTCCTATGGACAGGGACAATCAGCCCCAGCATTTT
NA	TRBD1	TRBJ1-1	TRBV7-8	CASSPIQGLGTEAFF	TGTGCCAGCAGCCCTATACAGGGGTTAGGAACTGAAGCTTTCTTT
NA	NA	TRBJ2-5	TRBV20-1	CSASRRQETQYF	TGCAGTGCTAGTAGGCGGCAAGAGACCCAGTACTTC
NA	NA	TRBJ1-5	TRBV6-1	CASSDGEQPQHF	TGTGCCAGCAGTGATGGAGAGCAGCCCCAGCATTTT
NA	NA	TRBJ2-1	TRBV18	CASSPPSAYYNEQFF	TGTGCCAGCTCACCGCCGAGTGCCTACTACAATGAGCAGTTCTTC
NA	TRBD2	TRBJ2-7	TRBV27	CASSLFGGDSYEQYF	TGTGCCAGCAGTTTATTCGGGGGGGACTCCTACGAGCAGTACTTC
NA	TRBD1	TRBJ1-2	TRBV10-2	CASSQGQGANYGYTF	TGCGCCAGCAGTCAAGGACAGGGGGCTAACTATGGCTACACCTTC
NA	TRBD2	TRBJ2-1	TRBV11-3	CASSLTSGLNNEQFF	TGTGCCAGCAGTTTGACTAGCGGACTTAACAATGAGCAGTTCTTC
NA	NA	TRBJ1-1	TRBV3-1/TRBV3-2	CASSQLGAIPEAFF	TGTGCCAGCAGCCAACTGGGGGCAATCCCTGAAGCTTTCTTT
NA	TRBD2	TRBJ2-3	TRBV5-5	CASSLGVGTITDTQYF	TGTGCCAGCAGCTTGGGGGTCGGGACTATTACAGATACGCAGTATTTT
few	NA	TRBJ1-4	TRBV11-2	CASSTNLIQAQNEKLFF	TGTGCCAGCAGTACAAACCTGATACAGGCTCAAAATGAAAAACTGTTTTTT
NA	NA	TRBJ2-1	TRBV14	CASSPLSGVSYNEQFF	TGTGCCAGCAGCCCGCTAAGCGGAGTCTCCTACAATGAGCAGTTCTTC
NA	TRBD1	TRBJ1-1	TRBV6-6	CASSSGQGGNTEAFF	TGTGCCAGCAGTTCCGGACAGGGGGGAAACACTGAAGCTTTCTTT
NA	TRBD2	TRBJ2-5	TRBV18	CASSLKSPGLAGETQYF	TGTGCCAGCTCACTAAAAAGTCCGGGACTAGCGGGTGAGACCCAGTACTTC
NA	NA	TRBJ2-7	TRBV14	CASSQASGTLSYEQYF	TGTGCCAGCAGCCAAGCATCCGGGACACTCTCCTACGAGCAGTACTTC
NA	TRBD1	TRBJ1-5	TRBV23-1	CARALNRGGIQPQHF	TGCGCCAGAGCTCTTAACAGGGGAGGAATTCAGCCCCAGCATTTT
NA	NA	TRBJ2-5	TRBV5-4	CASSLEGRRIGSVTQYF	TGTGCCAGCAGCTTGGAGGGGCGGCGTATCGGTTCAGTTACCCAGTACTTC
NA	NA	TRBJ2-1	TRBV7-9	CASSSLRDYGNEQFF	TGTGCCAGCAGCTCACTTCGGGATTACGGGAATGAGCAGTTCTTC
few	NA	TRBJ2-7	TRBV30	CAWSVLGESYEQYF	TGTGCCTGGAGTGTCCTTGGGGAGTCCTACGAGCAGTACTTC
few	NA	TRBJ1-6	TRBV19	CASSPPYSPLHF	TGTGCCAGTAGTCCCCCGTATTCACCCCTCCACTTT
NA	NA	TRBJ1-1	TRBV5-1	CATPPAQGEAFF	TGCGCCACCCCGCCGGCCCAGGGAGAAGCTTTCTTT
NA	TRBD1	TRBJ1-2	TRBV28	CASSPGQGFGYTF	TGTGCCAGCAGCCCTGGACAGGGGTTCGGCTACACCTTC
NA	TRBD1	TRBJ1-5	TRBV19	CASSLGQGQHF	TGTGCCAGTAGTTTAGGACAGGGCCAGCATTTT
NA	TRBD2	TRBJ2-7	TRBV5-1	CASSTGTSGRAKEQYF	TGCGCCAGCAGCACCGGGACTAGCGGGAGGGCCAAAGAGCAGTACTTC
NA	NA	TRBJ2-7	TRBV6-1	CASSPVAYEQYF	TGTGCCAGCAGCCCTGTTGCCTACGAGCAGTACTTC
once	TRBD2	TRBJ2-5	TRBV11-2	CASSRRTAGGQETQYF	TGTGCCAGCAGCCGGCGGACGGCGGGAGGACAAGAGACCCAGTACTTC
NA	TRBD1	TRBJ2-7	TRBV5-1	CASSPRQGTSYEQYF	TGCGCCAGCAGCCCCAGACAGGGGACCTCCTACGAGCAGTACTTC